Described below is a single T cell receptor beta chain sequence and its context. This CDR3 contains 17 residues. V lost 0 bases, J lost 6 bases, and 9 bases stayed unmatched. In germline, CDR1 is MNHEY, CDR2 SMNVEV (reference sequence). The data were obtained in a study of blood T cell repertoires in COVID-19. Study summary: Italy, Spain and the United States were the sources of the convalescent and acute COVID-19 samples. T cells, B-cell-depleted T cells, or PBMCs provided the cDNA or gDNA that served as material.

Per the original methods: Reference gene primer amplification gave estimated nucleated cell counts. Profiled with immunoSEQ multiplex PCR; TCRdb holds only in-frame clones, not every one. For V, J and clone size, that table is used; D and trimming come from the DNA. The sample lists fewer than 55,000 clones, 86% occurring once. The J gene is TRBJ1-5, the V gene TRBV27, with 9 bases matching TRBD1. The receptor was isolated from a woman in her sixties or seventies with acute or convalescent COVID-19. The specimen sequenced was peripheral blood. CDR3 residues: CASSLSPGGQGSQPQHF. CDR3 in DNA: TGTGCCAGCAGTTTATCGCCCGGAGGACAGGGGAGTCAGCCCCAGCATTTT.